Listed below are T cell receptor beta chains from one sample, sequenced in a study of spatial heterogeneity in lung cancer. In TCRdb, the 5' RACE reads were re-called with MiXCR into one record per CDR3 protein. The sample holds about 2,600 distinct CDR3 sequences; approximately 1.3% are singletons and the top ten take approximately 10%. Source: lung tumor tissue, taken at surgery. The source of these receptors is a male donor with early-stage non-small cell lung cancer. CDR3s include the opening cysteine and the closing phenylalanine or tryptophan. The D gene is left open where the match is weak. Only part of the rows carry a size: once, few, many, or a class if the clone is expanded.

v_call: TRBV18; clone_size: medium-sized; j_call: TRBJ1-4; d_call: .; cdr3_length: 14; cdr3_nt: TGTGCCAGCTCACCAGACAGGAATAATGAAAAACTGTTTTTT; cdr3_aa: CASSPDRNNEKLFF
v_call: TRBV11-3; clone_size: medium-sized; j_call: TRBJ2-2; d_call: TRBD1; cdr3_length: 17; cdr3_nt: TGTGCCAGCAGCCAGGGACAGGGGGCGCCGGGAACCGGGGAGCTGTTTTTT; cdr3_aa: CASSQGQGAPGTGELFF
v_call: TRBV30; clone_size: many; j_call: TRBJ1-1; d_call: .; cdr3_length: 22; cdr3_nt: .; cdr3_aa: CAWRIRFYLCAWRIQPLSEAFF
v_call: TRBV10-1; clone_size: medium-sized; j_call: TRBJ2-1; d_call: TRBD2; cdr3_length: 18; cdr3_nt: TGCGCCAGCAGTGAGAATCAGGTTGGGACTAGCGGTTACAATGAGCAGTTCTTC; cdr3_aa: CASSENQVGTSGYNEQFF
v_call: TRBV18; clone_size: many; j_call: TRBJ2-4; d_call: .; cdr3_length: 14; cdr3_nt: TGTGCCAGCTCACCGGGGACTGCCGGAAACATTCAGTACTTC; cdr3_aa: CASSPGTAGNIQYF
v_call: TRBV5-1; clone_size: many; j_call: TRBJ1-1; d_call: .; cdr3_length: 12; cdr3_nt: TGCGCCAGCAGCTCTCAGGGTACTGAAGCTTTCTTT; cdr3_aa: CASSSQGTEAFF
v_call: TRBV3-1; clone_size: medium-sized; j_call: TRBJ2-7; d_call: .; cdr3_length: 14; cdr3_nt: TGTGCCAGCAGCCTAGGAGGACAGAACTACGAGCAGTACTTC; cdr3_aa: CASSLGGQNYEQYF
v_call: TRBV2; clone_size: medium-sized; j_call: TRBJ1-2; d_call: .; cdr3_length: 14; cdr3_nt: TGTGCCAGCAGTGAGCTCGGAGCTAACTATGGCTACACCTTC; cdr3_aa: CASSELGANYGYTF
v_call: TRBV20-1; clone_size: medium-sized; j_call: TRBJ2-4; d_call: .; cdr3_length: 14; cdr3_nt: TGCAGTGCCGTATCGGGTGGGACCAAAAACATTCAGTACTTC; cdr3_aa: CSAVSGGTKNIQYF
v_call: TRBV12-3/TRBV12-4; clone_size: medium-sized; j_call: TRBJ1-6; d_call: TRBD1; cdr3_length: 14; cdr3_nt: TGTGCCAGCAGCCAGACAGGGGATAATTCACCCCTCCACTTT; cdr3_aa: CASSQTGDNSPLHF
v_call: TRBV20-1; clone_size: medium-sized; j_call: TRBJ2-7; d_call: .; cdr3_length: 12; cdr3_nt: TGCAGTGCTAATAAGGGAGCCTACGAGCAGTACTTC; cdr3_aa: CSANKGAYEQYF
v_call: TRBV4-1; clone_size: medium-sized; j_call: TRBJ1-5; d_call: .; cdr3_length: 14; cdr3_nt: TGCGCCAGCAGCCAAGGGTCGGTCAATCAGCCCCAGCATTTT; cdr3_aa: CASSQGSVNQPQHF
v_call: TRBV4-2; clone_size: medium-sized; j_call: TRBJ1-2; d_call: .; cdr3_length: 13; cdr3_nt: TGTGCCAGCAGCATCCGGGTCCCCTATGGCTACACCTTC; cdr3_aa: CASSIRVPYGYTF
v_call: TRBV9; clone_size: medium-sized; j_call: TRBJ2-5; d_call: .; cdr3_length: 13; cdr3_nt: TGTGCCAGCACCGTAGGAGCGGTCGAGACCCAGTACTTC; cdr3_aa: CASTVGAVETQYF
v_call: TRBV4-2; clone_size: medium-sized; j_call: TRBJ2-3; d_call: .; cdr3_length: 14; cdr3_nt: TGTGCCAGCAGCGCGGGACAAGGCCAAAATACGCAGTATTTT; cdr3_aa: CASSAGQGQNTQYF
v_call: TRBV27; clone_size: medium-sized; j_call: TRBJ2-7; d_call: TRBD1; cdr3_length: 15; cdr3_nt: TGTGCCAGCAGTTTAGGGACAGGAAGATCCTACGAGCAGTACTTC; cdr3_aa: CASSLGTGRSYEQYF
v_call: TRBV3-1; clone_size: medium-sized; j_call: TRBJ1-5; d_call: TRBD1; cdr3_length: 12; cdr3_nt: TGTGCCAGCAGCCAAAGGACAGGCCCCAAGCATTTT; cdr3_aa: CASSQRTGPKHF
v_call: TRBV6-2/TRBV6-3; clone_size: many; j_call: TRBJ2-5; d_call: .; cdr3_length: 14; cdr3_nt: TGTGCCAGCAGTTATCAGGTCGCCGGCGGGACCCAGTACTTC; cdr3_aa: CASSYQVAGGTQYF
v_call: TRBV5-1; clone_size: medium-sized; j_call: TRBJ2-1; d_call: TRBD2; cdr3_length: 16; cdr3_nt: TGCGCCAGCAGCGGATGGACTAGCGGGGACTACAATGAGCAGTTCTTC; cdr3_aa: CASSGWTSGDYNEQFF
v_call: TRBV6-4; clone_size: .; j_call: TRBJ1-1; d_call: .; cdr3_length: 15; cdr3_nt: TGTGCCAGCAGTGATTCCGAAGGGTCTTACACTGAAGCTTTCTTT; cdr3_aa: CASSDSEGSYTEAFF
v_call: TRBV4-2; clone_size: medium-sized; j_call: TRBJ2-7; d_call: .; cdr3_length: 15; cdr3_nt: TGTGCCAGCAGCCAAGACACGGGACCAACCTACGAGCAGTACTTC; cdr3_aa: CASSQDTGPTYEQYF
v_call: TRBV20-1; clone_size: medium-sized; j_call: TRBJ1-5; d_call: .; cdr3_length: 16; cdr3_nt: TGCAGTGCTAGTACCCCAAATGTGGGGAGCAATCAGCCCCAGCATTTT; cdr3_aa: CSASTPNVGSNQPQHF
v_call: TRBV19; clone_size: medium-sized; j_call: TRBJ2-6; d_call: .; cdr3_length: 16; cdr3_nt: TGTGCCAGTAGCCCTTGGGACCCTCGCTGGGCCAACGTCCTGACTTTC; cdr3_aa: CASSPWDPRWANVLTF
v_call: TRBV12-3/TRBV12-4; clone_size: medium-sized; j_call: TRBJ2-2; d_call: .; cdr3_length: 15; cdr3_nt: TGTGCCAGCAGTTTAGCTGGTGCCAACACCGGGGAGCTGTTTTTT; cdr3_aa: CASSLAGANTGELFF
v_call: TRBV19; clone_size: medium-sized; j_call: TRBJ2-1; d_call: .; cdr3_length: 15; cdr3_nt: TGTGCCAGTAATTATGGTCACCTAGTAACGAGTGAGCAGTTCTTC; cdr3_aa: CASNYGHLVTSEQFF
v_call: TRBV20-1; clone_size: medium-sized; j_call: TRBJ2-1; d_call: TRBD1; cdr3_length: 15; cdr3_nt: TGCAGTGCTAGCAGGGGGCACCCAATTTACAATGAGCAGTTCTTC; cdr3_aa: CSASRGHPIYNEQFF
v_call: TRBV6-1; clone_size: medium-sized; j_call: TRBJ2-5; d_call: .; cdr3_length: 12; cdr3_nt: TGTGCCAGCAAGGGCACGGGAGAGACCCAGTACTTC; cdr3_aa: CASKGTGETQYF
v_call: TRBV20-1; clone_size: medium-sized; j_call: TRBJ2-7; d_call: TRBD2; cdr3_length: 14; cdr3_nt: TGCAGTGCTAGGGGACTAGCGGGAGGGGGGGAGCAGTACTTC; cdr3_aa: CSARGLAGGGEQYF
v_call: TRBV3-1; clone_size: medium-sized; j_call: TRBJ2-6; d_call: TRBD1; cdr3_length: 17; cdr3_nt: TGTGCCAGCAGCCACGGACAGGGCCCTTCTGGGGCCAACGTCCTGACTTTC; cdr3_aa: CASSHGQGPSGANVLTF
v_call: TRBV20-1; clone_size: medium-sized; j_call: TRBJ2-5; d_call: .; cdr3_length: 13; cdr3_nt: TGCAGTGCTGGAACAGGTACAGAAGAGACCCAGTACTTC; cdr3_aa: CSAGTGTEETQYF
v_call: TRBV7-2; clone_size: medium-sized; j_call: TRBJ2-5; d_call: TRBD1; cdr3_length: 14; cdr3_nt: TGTGCCAGCAGCAGAGGGACAGTACAAGAGACCCAGTACTTC; cdr3_aa: CASSRGTVQETQYF
v_call: TRBV10-3; clone_size: medium-sized; j_call: TRBJ1-1; d_call: TRBD1; cdr3_length: 15; cdr3_nt: TGTGCCATCAGGAACCCGGGACAGGGCAACACTGAAGCTTTCTTT; cdr3_aa: CAIRNPGQGNTEAFF
v_call: TRBV6-6; clone_size: medium-sized; j_call: TRBJ2-2; d_call: .; cdr3_length: 12; cdr3_nt: TGTGCCAGCATTACACACACCGGGGAGCTGTTTTTT; cdr3_aa: CASITHTGELFF
v_call: TRBV2; clone_size: medium-sized; j_call: TRBJ2-2; d_call: .; cdr3_length: 14; cdr3_nt: TGTGCCAGCAGAACCAGTACGAACACCGGGGAGCTGTTTTTT; cdr3_aa: CASRTSTNTGELFF
v_call: TRBV5-1; clone_size: medium-sized; j_call: TRBJ1-6; d_call: .; cdr3_length: 15; cdr3_nt: TGCGCCAGCAGCTTGGTGAGGGGAGAGAATTCACCCCTCCACTTT; cdr3_aa: CASSLVRGENSPLHF
v_call: TRBV5-1; clone_size: medium-sized; j_call: TRBJ2-5; d_call: .; cdr3_length: 15; cdr3_nt: TGCGCCAGCAGCCTGAAGGGAGGTTGGGGAGAGACCCAGTACTTC; cdr3_aa: CASSLKGGWGETQYF
v_call: TRBV9; clone_size: medium-sized; j_call: TRBJ2-3; d_call: TRBD2; cdr3_length: 18; cdr3_nt: TGTGCCAGCAGCGTAGCTACGTCTAGCGGGGGGGCATCAGATACGCAGTATTTT; cdr3_aa: CASSVATSSGGASDTQYF
v_call: TRBV7-9; clone_size: medium-sized; j_call: TRBJ1-3; d_call: .; cdr3_length: 15; cdr3_nt: TGTGCCAGCAGCTTGCCAGGCGCGTCTGGAAACACCATATATTTT; cdr3_aa: CASSLPGASGNTIYF
v_call: TRBV20-1; clone_size: many; j_call: TRBJ2-3; d_call: TRBD2; cdr3_length: 15; cdr3_nt: TGCAGTGCTAGACCGAGCGGGAGGTTCTCAGATACGCAGTATTTT; cdr3_aa: CSARPSGRFSDTQYF
v_call: TRBV12-1; clone_size: many; j_call: TRBJ2-2; d_call: .; cdr3_length: 15; cdr3_nt: TGTGCCAGCAGCTTCCCCGATGACTTCACCGGGGAGCTGTTTTTT; cdr3_aa: CASSFPDDFTGELFF
v_call: TRBV2; clone_size: large; j_call: TRBJ1-4; d_call: TRBD1; cdr3_length: 14; cdr3_nt: TGTGCCAGCAGACGACAGGGGTCAAGCGAAAAACTGTTTTTT; cdr3_aa: CASRRQGSSEKLFF